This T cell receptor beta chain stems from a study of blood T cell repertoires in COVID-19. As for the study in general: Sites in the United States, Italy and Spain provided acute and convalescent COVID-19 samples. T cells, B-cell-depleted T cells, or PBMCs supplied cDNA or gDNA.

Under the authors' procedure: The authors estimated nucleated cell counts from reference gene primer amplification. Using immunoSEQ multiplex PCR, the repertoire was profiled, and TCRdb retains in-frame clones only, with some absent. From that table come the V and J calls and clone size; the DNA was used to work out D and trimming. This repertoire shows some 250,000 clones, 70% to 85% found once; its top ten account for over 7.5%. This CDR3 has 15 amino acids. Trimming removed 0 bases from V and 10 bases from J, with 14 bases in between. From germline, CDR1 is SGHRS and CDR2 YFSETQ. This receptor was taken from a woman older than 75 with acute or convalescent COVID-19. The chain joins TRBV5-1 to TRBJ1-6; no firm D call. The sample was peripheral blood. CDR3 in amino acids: CASSLAGGGNSPLHF. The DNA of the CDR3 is TGCGCCAGCAGCTTGGCGGGAGGAGGTAACTCACCCCTCCACTTT.